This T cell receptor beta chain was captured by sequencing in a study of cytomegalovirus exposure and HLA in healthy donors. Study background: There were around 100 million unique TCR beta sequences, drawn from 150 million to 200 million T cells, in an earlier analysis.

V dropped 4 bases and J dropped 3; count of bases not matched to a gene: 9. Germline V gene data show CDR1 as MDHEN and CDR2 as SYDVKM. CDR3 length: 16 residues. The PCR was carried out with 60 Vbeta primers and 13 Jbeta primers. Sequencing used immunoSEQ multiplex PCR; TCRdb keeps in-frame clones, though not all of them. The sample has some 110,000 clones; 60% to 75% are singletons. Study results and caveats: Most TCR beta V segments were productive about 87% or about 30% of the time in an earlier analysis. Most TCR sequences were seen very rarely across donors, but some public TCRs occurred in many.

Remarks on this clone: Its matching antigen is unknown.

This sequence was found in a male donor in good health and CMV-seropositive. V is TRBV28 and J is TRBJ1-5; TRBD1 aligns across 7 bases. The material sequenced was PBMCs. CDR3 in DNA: TGTGCCAGCAGTTCCCCCACAGGGGAGGCCAATCAGCCCCAGCATTTT. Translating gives CASSSPTGEANQPQHF.